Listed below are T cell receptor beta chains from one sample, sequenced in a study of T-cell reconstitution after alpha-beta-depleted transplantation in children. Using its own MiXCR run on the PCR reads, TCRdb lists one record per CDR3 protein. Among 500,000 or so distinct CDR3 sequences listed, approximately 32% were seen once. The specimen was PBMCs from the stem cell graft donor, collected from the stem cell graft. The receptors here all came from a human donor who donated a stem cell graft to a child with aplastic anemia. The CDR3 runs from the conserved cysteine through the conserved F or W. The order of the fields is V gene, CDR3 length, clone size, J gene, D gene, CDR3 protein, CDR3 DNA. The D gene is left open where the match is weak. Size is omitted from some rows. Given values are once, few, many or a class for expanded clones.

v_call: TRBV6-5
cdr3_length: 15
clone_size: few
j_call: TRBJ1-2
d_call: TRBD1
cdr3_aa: CASSYETLTGDGYTF
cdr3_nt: TGTGCCAGCAGTTACGAAACCCTTACAGGGGATGGCTACACCTTC

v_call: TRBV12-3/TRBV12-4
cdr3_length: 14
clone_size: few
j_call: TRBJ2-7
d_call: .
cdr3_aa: CASSLGSIGNEQYF
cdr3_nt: TGTGCCAGCAGTTTGGGCTCCATTGGGAACGAGCAGTACTTC

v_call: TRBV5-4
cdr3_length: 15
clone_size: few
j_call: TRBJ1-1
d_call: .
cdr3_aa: CASSLEGRDDTEAFF
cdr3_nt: TGTGCCAGCAGCTTGGAGGGCAGGGATGACACTGAAGCTTTCTTT

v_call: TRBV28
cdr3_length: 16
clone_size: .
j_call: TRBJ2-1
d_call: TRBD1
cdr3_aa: CASSSQGQGSYNEQFF
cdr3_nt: TGTGCCAGCAGTTCGCAGGGACAGGGCTCCTACAATGAGCAGTTCTTC

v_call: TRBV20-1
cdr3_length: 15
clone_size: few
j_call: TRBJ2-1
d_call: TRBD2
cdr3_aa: CSARGSGRAYNEQFF
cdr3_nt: TGCAGTGCTAGGGGTAGCGGGAGGGCCTACAATGAGCAGTTCTTC

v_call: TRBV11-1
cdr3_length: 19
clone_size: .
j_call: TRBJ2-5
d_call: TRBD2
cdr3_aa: CASSLFGGRGSVGRETQYF
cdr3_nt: TGTGCCAGCAGCTTATTCGGCGGGAGGGGCTCCGTGGGGCGAGAGACCCAGTACTTC

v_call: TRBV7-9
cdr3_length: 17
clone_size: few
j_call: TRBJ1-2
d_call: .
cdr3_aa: CASSLGAGGPANYGYTF
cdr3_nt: TGTGCCAGCAGCTTAGGGGCGGGGGGCCCCGCTAACTATGGCTACACCTTC

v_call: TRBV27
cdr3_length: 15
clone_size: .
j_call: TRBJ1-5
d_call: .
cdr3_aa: CASSLAYPTNQPQHF
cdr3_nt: TGTGCCAGCAGTTTGGCTTATCCGACGAATCAGCCCCAGCATTTT

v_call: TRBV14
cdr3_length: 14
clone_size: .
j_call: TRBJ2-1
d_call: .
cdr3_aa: CASSQDGTHNEQFF
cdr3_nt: TGTGCCAGCAGCCAAGACGGGACTCACAATGAGCAGTTCTTC

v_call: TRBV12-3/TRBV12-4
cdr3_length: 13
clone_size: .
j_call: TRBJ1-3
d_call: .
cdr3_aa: CASCGGGGNTIYF
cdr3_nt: TGTGCCAGCTGCGGCGGGGGTGGAAACACCATATATTTT

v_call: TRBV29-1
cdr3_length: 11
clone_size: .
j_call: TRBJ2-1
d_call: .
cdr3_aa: CSVEDGGYQFF
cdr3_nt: TGCAGCGTTGAAGATGGCGGCTACCAGTTCTTC

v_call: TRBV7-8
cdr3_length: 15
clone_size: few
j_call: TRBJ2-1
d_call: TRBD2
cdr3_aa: CASSFSTSGINEQFF
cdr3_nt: TGTGCCAGCAGCTTTTCGACTAGCGGGATCAATGAGCAGTTCTTC

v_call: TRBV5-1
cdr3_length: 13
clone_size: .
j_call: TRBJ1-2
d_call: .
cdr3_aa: CASSLLIQGGSTF
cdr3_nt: TGCGCCAGCAGCTTGCTTATCCAGGGCGGAAGCACCTTC

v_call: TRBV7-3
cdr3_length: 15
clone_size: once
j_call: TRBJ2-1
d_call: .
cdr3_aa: CASSFGQGYYNEQFF
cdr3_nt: TGTGCCAGCAGCTTCGGCCAGGGGTACTACAATGAGCAGTTCTTC

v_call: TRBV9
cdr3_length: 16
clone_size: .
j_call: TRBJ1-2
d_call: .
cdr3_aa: CASSVASPVRQDGYTF
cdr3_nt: TGTGCCAGCAGCGTAGCTTCTCCAGTCCGGCAAGATGGCTACACCTTC

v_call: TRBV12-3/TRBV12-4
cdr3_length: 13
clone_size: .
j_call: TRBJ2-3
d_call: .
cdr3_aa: CASNYGGTDTQYF
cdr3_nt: TGTGCCAGCAACTACGGCGGCACAGATACGCAGTATTTT

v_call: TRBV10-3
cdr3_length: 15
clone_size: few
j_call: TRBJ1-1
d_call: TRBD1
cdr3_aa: CAISRTGTGDTEAFF
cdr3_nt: TGTGCCATCAGTAGGACCGGGACAGGGGACACTGAAGCTTTCTTT

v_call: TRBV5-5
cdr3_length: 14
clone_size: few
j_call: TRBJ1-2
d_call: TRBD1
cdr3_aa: CASSWTGEEYGYTF
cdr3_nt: TGTGCCAGCAGCTGGACAGGGGAAGAGTATGGCTACACCTTC

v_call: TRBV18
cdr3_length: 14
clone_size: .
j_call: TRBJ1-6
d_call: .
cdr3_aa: CASSPQGYDSPLHF
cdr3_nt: TGTGCCAGCTCACCACAGGGGTACGATTCACCCCTCCACTTT

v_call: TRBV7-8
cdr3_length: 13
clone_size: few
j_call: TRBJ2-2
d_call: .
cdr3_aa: CASSAQVPGELFF
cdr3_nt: TGTGCCAGCAGCGCACAGGTCCCCGGGGAGCTGTTTTTT

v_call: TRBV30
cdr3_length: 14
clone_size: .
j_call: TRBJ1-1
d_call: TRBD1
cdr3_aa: CAWSEPGGWSEAFF
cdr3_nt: TGTGCCTGGAGTGAGCCAGGGGGTTGGTCTGAAGCTTTCTTT

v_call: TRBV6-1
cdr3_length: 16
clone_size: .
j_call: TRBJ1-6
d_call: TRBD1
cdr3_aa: CASIRLQGVWNSPLHF
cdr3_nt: TGTGCCAGCATCCGACTCCAGGGGGTATGGAATTCACCCCTCCACTTT

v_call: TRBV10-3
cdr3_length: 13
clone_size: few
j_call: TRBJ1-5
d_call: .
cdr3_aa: CAISYSSNQPQHF
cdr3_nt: TGTGCCATCAGCTACAGTAGCAATCAGCCCCAGCATTTT

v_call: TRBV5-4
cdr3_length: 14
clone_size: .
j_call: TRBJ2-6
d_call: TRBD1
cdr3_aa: CASSHRDRGNVLTF
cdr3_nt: TGTGCCAGCAGCCACCGGGACAGGGGAAACGTCCTGACTTTC